Following are 21 T cell receptor beta chains from one sample sequenced in a study of early T cells in non-severe SARS-CoV-2 infection. One entry per CDR3 protein results from TCRdb running MiXCR on the 5' RACE reads. The sample records 80,000 or so distinct CDR3 sequences, about an eighth being singletons. The specimen was whole blood. These receptors were taken from an adult who was a healthcare worker with PCR-confirmed SARS-CoV-2 infection or an uninfected control (not recorded which).

The V and J genes are TRBV20-1 and TRBJ2-2; 8 bases line up with TRBD2. CDR1 and CDR2 (germline): DFQATT, SNEGSKA (reference sequence). V lost 4 bases, J lost 6 bases, and 1 base stayed unmatched. The CDR3 runs to 12 residues. CDR3 amino acids: CSATAGAGELFF. The CDR3 coding sequence is TGCAGTGCTACAGCGGGAGCCGGGGAGCTGTTTTTT.

This clonotype was observed a handful of times. The V and J genes are TRBV4-1 and TRBJ2-5; TRBD2 might be the D (7 bases). In germline, CDR1 is MGHRA, CDR2 YSYEKL. The CDR3 spans 17 residues. The ends were cut back, 2 bases at V and 3 bases at J, with 19 bases in the middle. The CDR3, as DNA: TGCGCCAGCAGCCAAACGCAACGCGGGGGCGCGGAAGAGACCCAGTACTTC. Its translation is CASSQTQRGGAEETQYF.

This clonotype was counted ten times or more. The chain joins TRBV6-1 to TRBJ2-3, with 7 bases identical to TRBD1. CDR1 and CDR2 (germline): MNHNS, SASEGT. The CDR3 has 15 amino acids. The V segment lost 2 bases and the J segment 2 bases; nucleotides outside the gene matches: 4. Here the CDR3 DNA reads TGTGCCAGCAGTGAATTGACAGGGCTCACAGATACGCAGTATTTT. This encodes CASSELTGLTDTQYF.

A few counts support this clonotype. The rearrangement uses TRBV7-3 and TRBJ2-1; D is perhaps TRBD1 (6 bases). This CDR3 is 14 amino acids long. From germline, CDR1 is SGHTA and CDR2 FQGTGA. Deletions cut 0 bases from V and 4 bases from J, with 7 bases between. In DNA, the CDR3 is TGTGCCAGCAGCTTAACGGGGGCGTACAATGAGCAGTTCTTC. This translates into CASSLTGAYNEQFF.

This clonotype has a count of ten or more. The rearrangement uses TRBV29-1 and TRBJ2-2; the D gene is possibly TRBD2 (6 bases). CDR3 length: 13 amino acids. V gave up 5 bases and J gave up 1 base, with 8 bases separating them. Germline CDR1 is SQVTM and CDR2 is ANQGSEA. CDR3 amino acids: CSVPGENTGELFF. The CDR3 DNA reads as TGCAGCGTTCCGGGGGAGAACACCGGGGAGCTGTTTTTT.

The chain's CDR3 is CSVEGSGRAHEQFF. The CDR3 DNA sequence: TGCAGCGTTGAAGGTAGCGGGAGGGCCCATGAGCAGTTCTTC. The V call is TRBV29-1, the J call TRBJ2-1, with TRBD2 matching over 11 bases. The CDR3 sequence is 14 residues long. Germline trimming cut 1 base from V and 8 bases from J; bases unmatched to any gene: 4. CDR1 is SQVTM, CDR2 ANQGSEA, per germline.

This clonotype was detected a few times. The J gene is TRBJ2-7, the V gene TRBV5-1, with a possible D match to TRBD2 (6 bases). In germline, CDR1 is SGHRS, CDR2 YFSETQ. Trimming shortened V by 5 bases and J by 2 bases, and 17 bases separated the two germline ends. The CDR3 sequence is 15 residues long. CDR3 nucleotide sequence: TGCGCCAGCAGACCACTGACGGGAGCCCCCTACGAGCAGTACTTC. Amino acid sequence: CASRPLTGAPYEQYF.

This clonotype has just a few counts. The gene calls are TRBV9 and TRBJ2-3; the D is unclear. V was clipped by 4 bases and J by 5 bases, with 11 bases between them. Germline CDR1 and CDR2: SGDLS and YYNGEE. The CDR3 is 13 residues long. CDR3 bases: TGTGCCAGCAGCCGAAACCCGGGAGATACGCAGTATTTT. Residues: CASSRNPGDTQYF.

This clonotype was counted between two and nine times. V and J are TRBV3-1 and TRBJ2-7; TRBD2 agrees at 7 bases. The V gene end was trimmed by 7 bases and the J gene end by 1 base; junction bases not matched to a gene: 10. The CDR3 length is 15 residues. CDR1 is LGHDT and CDR2 is YNNKEL in the germline V gene (reference sequence). CDR3 region: CASTAGQGDSYEQYF. The CDR3 bases are TGTGCCAGCACAGCGGGGCAGGGTGATTCCTACGAGCAGTACTTC.

The chain joins TRBV6-6 to TRBJ2-1; D call uncertain. The V gene lost 2 bases and the J gene lost 6 bases, with 8 bases spanning the gap. Per germline, CDR1 MNHNY and CDR2 SVGAGI (reference sequence). This CDR3 has 13 amino acids. For the CDR3, the DNA is TGTGCCAGCAGTTACGTAGTTTCCAATGAGCAGTTCTTC. Its translation is CASSYVVSNEQFF.

The V and J genes are TRBV27 and TRBJ1-5; D is possibly TRBD1 (5 bases). Trimming left V 3 bases short and J 3 bases short, with 9 bases between. Looked up from germline, CDR1 is MNHEY and CDR2 is SMNVEV (reference sequence). CDR3 length equals 14 residues. The CDR3 DNA reads TGTGCCAGCAGTTTGGAGGGGTACAATCAGCCCCAGCATTTT. It yields the protein CASSLEGYNQPQHF.

The chain combines TRBV27 with TRBJ1-5; no clear D gene. The V end lost 6 bases, the J end lost 4 bases, and 16 bases lay between the germline ends. Germline values: CDR1 MNHEY, CDR2 SMNVEV (reference sequence). The CDR3 contains 15 residues. The CDR3 is CASSSRPMGNQPQHF. CDR3 nucleotides: TGTGCCAGCAGCTCCCGTCCTATGGGGAATCAGCCCCAGCATTTT.

Many counts were recorded for this clonotype. The chain combines TRBV30 with TRBJ2-5, with TRBD2 identical over 7 bases. Trimming took 3 bases from V and 2 from J; bases not matched to a gene: 9. The CDR3 totals 15 residues. The germline gives CDR1 GTSNPN, CDR2 SVGIG (reference sequence). The CDR3 DNA reads TGTGCCTGGAGGTTCGCGGGAGTGGGGCAAGAGACCCAGTACTTC. Translated, it gives CAWRFAGVGQETQYF.

This sequence joins TRBV29-1 and TRBJ2-1, with TRBD2 identical over 7 bases. The junction had 5 bases not matched to a gene; V was cut back by 3 bases and J by 0 bases. Germline V gene lookup returns CDR1 SQVTM and CDR2 ANQGSEA. The CDR3 consists of 15 residues. The CDR3 DNA is TGCAGCGTTGACCTAGCGGAAAGCTCCTACAATGAGCAGTTCTTC. Residues: CSVDLAESSYNEQFF.

This clonotype was observed many times. The gene calls are TRBV20-1 and TRBJ2-7; 8 bases match TRBD1. Germline V lookup: CDR1 DFQATT, CDR2 SNEGSKA (reference sequence). With V trimmed by 1 base and J by 3 bases, 5 bases remained unmatched. The CDR3 length is 14 residues. In DNA form, the CDR3 reads TGCAGTGCTAGAGGCTTAGACAGGGGCTACGAGCAGTACTTC. Translated, it gives CSARGLDRGYEQYF.

This clonotype occurred once. J is TRBJ2-1 and V is TRBV3-1; D is uncertain. This CDR3 region has 12 residues. Trimming removed 7 bases from V and 11 bases from J, with 15 bases in between. CDR1 is LGHDT, CDR2 YNNKEL, per germline (reference sequence). The CDR3 DNA sequence: TGTGCCAGCACCCCTGTGAAGGGCAAGCAGTTCTTC. Translated, it gives CASTPVKGKQFF.

This chain joins TRBV5-1 and TRBJ1-4, with TRBD1 as a possible D gene (5 bases). V gave up 4 bases and J gave up 8 bases, with 18 bases separating them. The CDR3 length is 15 residues. The V gene's germline CDR1 is SGHRS and CDR2 YFSETQ. The CDR3 is CASSPNNLKGEKLFF. CDR3 DNA sequence: TGCGCCAGCAGCCCCAACAACTTGAAGGGGGAAAAACTGTTTTTT.

The chain uses TRBV24-1 and TRBJ2-5, with a tentative D call TRBD2 (6 bases). CDR1 is KGHDR and CDR2 is SFDVKD in the germline V gene. Trimming shortened V by 6 bases and J by 1 base, and 8 bases separated the two germline ends. The CDR3 has 13 residues. The CDR3 DNA follows: TGTGCCACCAGTTCCGGGAGCCAAGAGACCCAGTACTTC. Translating gives CATSSGSQETQYF.

This clonotype was recorded a few times. The chain recombines TRBV30 with TRBJ2-3; 7 positions agree with TRBD2. Germline CDR1 reads GTSNPN; CDR2 reads SVGIG (reference sequence). CDR3 length: 14 amino acids. Trimming cost V 0 bases and J 5 bases; bases outside gene matches: 5. The CDR3 DNA reads TGTGCCTGGAGTGTGGGAGGGGCCAGAGATACGCAGTATTTT. Translated, it gives CAWSVGGARDTQYF.

In its sample, this clonotype was seen a few times. The chain joins TRBV10-3 to TRBJ2-4; no clear D. The ends were cut back, 8 bases at V and 9 bases at J, with 14 bases in the middle. CDR1 is ENHRY, CDR2 SYGVKD, per germline. This CDR3 spans 12 amino acids. CDR3 protein: CAIAPGPTIQYF. The CDR3 nucleotides are TGTGCCATCGCCCCGGGCCCCACCATTCAGTACTTC.

This clonotype was observed a few times. The chain recombines TRBV28 with TRBJ2-6; D might be TRBD1 or TRBD2, each matching 5 bases. This CDR3 is built from 16 residues. The V gene lost 5 bases and the J gene lost 2 bases, with 13 bases spanning the gap. Germline CDR1 reads MDHEN; CDR2 reads SYDVKM. The CDR3 region has the DNA TGTGCCAGCAGTCCCCAACGGGGCACTGGGGCCAACGTCCTGACTTTC. Its translation: CASSPQRGTGANVLTF. Using reference TRBV28 and TRBJ2-6 for the parts outside the CDR3, the full variable domain is DVKVTQSSRYLVKRTGEKVFLECVQDMDHENMFWYRQDPGLGLRLIYFSYDVKMKEKGDIPEGYSVSREKKERFSLILESASTNQTSMYLCASSPQRGTGANVLTFGAGSRLTVL.